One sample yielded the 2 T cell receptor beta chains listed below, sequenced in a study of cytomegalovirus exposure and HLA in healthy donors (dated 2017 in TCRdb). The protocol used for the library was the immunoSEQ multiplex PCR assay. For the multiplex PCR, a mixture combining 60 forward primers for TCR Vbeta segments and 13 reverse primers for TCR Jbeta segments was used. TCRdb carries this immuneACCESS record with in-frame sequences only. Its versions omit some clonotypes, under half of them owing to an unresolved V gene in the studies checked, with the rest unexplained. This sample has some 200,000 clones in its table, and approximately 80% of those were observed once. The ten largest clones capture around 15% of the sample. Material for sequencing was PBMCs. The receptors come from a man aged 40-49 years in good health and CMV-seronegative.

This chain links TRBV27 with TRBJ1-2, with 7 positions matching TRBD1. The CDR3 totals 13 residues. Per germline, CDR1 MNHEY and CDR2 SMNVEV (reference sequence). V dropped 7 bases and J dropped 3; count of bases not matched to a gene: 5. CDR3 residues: CASTGGVDYGYTF. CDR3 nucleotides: TGTGCCAGCACAGGGGGTGTCGACTATGGCTACACCTTC.

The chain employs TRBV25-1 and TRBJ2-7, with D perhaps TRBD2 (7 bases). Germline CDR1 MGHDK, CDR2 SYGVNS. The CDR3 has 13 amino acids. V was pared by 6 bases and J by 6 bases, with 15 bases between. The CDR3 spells CASRARGGAEQYF. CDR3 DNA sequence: TGTGCCAGCAGGGCTAGGGGGGGGGCCGAGCAGTACTTC.